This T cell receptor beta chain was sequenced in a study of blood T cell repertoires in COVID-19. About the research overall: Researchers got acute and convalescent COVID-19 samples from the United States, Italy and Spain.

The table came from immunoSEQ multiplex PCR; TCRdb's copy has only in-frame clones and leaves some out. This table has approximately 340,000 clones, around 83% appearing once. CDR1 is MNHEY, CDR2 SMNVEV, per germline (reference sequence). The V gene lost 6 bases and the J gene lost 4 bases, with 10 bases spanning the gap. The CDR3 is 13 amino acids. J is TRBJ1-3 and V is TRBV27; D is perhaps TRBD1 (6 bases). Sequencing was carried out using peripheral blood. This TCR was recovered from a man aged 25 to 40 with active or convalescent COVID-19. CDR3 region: CASSPGQGNTIYF. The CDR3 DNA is TGTGCCAGCAGCCCCGGACAGGGAAACACCATATATTTT.